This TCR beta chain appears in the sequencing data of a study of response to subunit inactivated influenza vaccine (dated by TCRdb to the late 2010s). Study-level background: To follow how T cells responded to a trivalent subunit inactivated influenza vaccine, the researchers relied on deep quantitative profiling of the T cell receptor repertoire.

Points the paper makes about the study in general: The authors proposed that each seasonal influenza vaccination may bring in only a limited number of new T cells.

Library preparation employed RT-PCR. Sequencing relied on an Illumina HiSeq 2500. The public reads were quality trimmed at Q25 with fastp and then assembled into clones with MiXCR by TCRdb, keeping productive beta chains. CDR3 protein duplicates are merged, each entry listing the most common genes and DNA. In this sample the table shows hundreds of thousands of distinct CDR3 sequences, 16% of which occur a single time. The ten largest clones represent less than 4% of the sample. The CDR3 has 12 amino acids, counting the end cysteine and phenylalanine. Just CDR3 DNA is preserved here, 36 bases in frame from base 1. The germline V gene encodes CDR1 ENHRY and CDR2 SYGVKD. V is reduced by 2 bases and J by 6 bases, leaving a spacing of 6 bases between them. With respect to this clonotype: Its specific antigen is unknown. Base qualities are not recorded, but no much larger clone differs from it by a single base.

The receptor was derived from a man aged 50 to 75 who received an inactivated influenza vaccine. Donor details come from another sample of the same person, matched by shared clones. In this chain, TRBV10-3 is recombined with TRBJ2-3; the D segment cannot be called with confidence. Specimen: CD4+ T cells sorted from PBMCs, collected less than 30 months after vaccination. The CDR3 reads CAISETSDTQYF. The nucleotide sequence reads TGTGCCATCAGTGAGACGTCGGATACGCAGTATTTT.